The 21 T cell receptor beta chains given below trace back to one sample, sequenced in a study of control samples from healthy donors and cancer patients (TCRdb year 2020). Library preparation was by the immunoSEQ multiplex PCR assay. The clones in this table, taken by TCRdb from immuneACCESS, are in-frame only. Not every clone is retained; where verified, under half of the shortfall comes from an unresolved V gene, and the cause of the rest is unknown. The sample contains some 99,000 clones, approximately 90% of them found a single time. Together, the top ten hold roughly 4% of the sample. Sequenced input: blood. The receptors were gathered from a human donor in good health. The donor label of this sample is uncertain.

The chain carries TRBV27 and TRBJ1-6; possible D gene TRBD1, 6 bases. V lost 1 base and J 10 bases, leaving 20 bases between the germline ends. This CDR3 has 17 amino acids. CDR1 is MNHEY and CDR2 is SMNVEV in the germline V gene (reference sequence). Here the CDR3 reads CASSLWGQLRMGSPLHF. CDR3 in DNA: TGTGCCAGCAGTTTATGGGGGCAGCTCCGAATGGGCTCACCCCTCCACTTT.

The gene calls are TRBV6-5 and TRBJ1-1; TRBD1 matches at 8 bases. In germline, CDR1 is MNHEY, CDR2 SVGAGI. This CDR3 region has 14 residues. The ends lost 6 bases at V and 4 bases at J; junction bases unmatched: 7. CDR3 nucleotides: TGTGCCAGCAGAATACAGGGGGTTGGCACTGAAGCTTTCTTT. Amino acids: CASRIQGVGTEAFF.

This clone was counted a single time. The genes are TRBV6-5 and TRBJ1-2; 10 positions match TRBD1. Unmatched junction bases numbered 8, after V lost 2 bases and J lost 5 bases. The length of the CDR3 is 16 residues. Germline assignment: CDR1 MNHEY and CDR2 SVGAGI. CDR3 DNA sequence: TGTGCCAGCAGTTACCGAGGGACAGGGGAAGGGTATGGCTACACCTTC. This gives the protein CASSYRGTGEGYGYTF.

A word on this clone: The same CDR3 arises from other DNA sequences in this sample as well. V gene TRBV10-3 combines with J gene TRBJ1-5; tentatively, D is TRBD1 (5 bases). CDR1 and CDR2 from the germline V gene are ENHRY and SYGVKD. This CDR3 has 14 residues. The germline V and J ends were trimmed by 4 bases and 2 bases, with 9 bases remaining between them. CDR3: CAISVGDGNQPQHF. CDR3 bases: TGTGCCATCAGTGTGGGGGACGGCAATCAGCCCCAGCATTTT.

The chain joins TRBV20-1 to TRBJ2-5; 7 nucleotides line up with TRBD2. Germline trimming cut 3 bases from V and 5 bases from J; bases unmatched to any gene: 0. The CDR3 is 11 residues long. The germline V gene encodes CDR1 DFQATT and CDR2 SNEGSKA (reference sequence). The CDR3 spells CSASGRETQYF. The CDR3, as DNA: TGCAGTGCTAGCGGGAGGGAGACCCAGTACTTC.

This clone was seen a single time. This rearrangement joins TRBV4-3 to TRBJ1-4; TRBD1 might be the D (6 bases). This CDR3 is built from 14 residues. Germline assignment: CDR1 LGHNA and CDR2 YSLEER. Deletions cut 1 base from V and 10 bases from J, with 13 bases between. The chain's CDR3 is CASSQGGTFGKLFF. As DNA, the CDR3 is TGCGCCAGCAGCCAAGGGGGGACATTCGGAAAACTGTTTTTT.

V usage is TRBV18 and J usage is TRBJ1-2; perhaps TRBD1 as D (6 bases). The germline V and J ends were trimmed by 3 bases and 3 bases, with 11 bases remaining between them. The CDR3 spans 14 residues. CDR1 is KGHSH and CDR2 is LQKENI in the germline V gene. CDR3 region: CASSPGGLDYGYTF. CDR3 DNA sequence: TGTGCCAGCTCACCCGGGGGGCTGGACTATGGCTACACCTTC.

The chain has TRBV15 and TRBJ2-3; 8 bases are shared with TRBD2. In germline, CDR1 is LNHNV, CDR2 YYDKDF (reference sequence). With V trimmed by 2 bases and J by 1 base, 14 bases remained unmatched. This CDR3 has 19 amino acids. The CDR3, as DNA: TGTGCCACCAGCAGATTCCTCGAATCGGGAGGGGTGGGCACAGATACGCAGTATTTT. This sequence encodes CATSRFLESGGVGTDTQYF. The variable domain in full, with the rest retrieved from reference TRBV15 and TRBJ2-3, is DAMVIQNPRYQVTQFGKPVTLSCSQTLNHNVMYWYQQKSSQAPKLLFHYYDKDFNNEADTPDNFQSRRPNTSFCFLDIRSPGLGDTAMYLCATSRFLESGGVGTDTQYFGPGTRLTVL.

The chain has TRBV12-5 and TRBJ2-7; unclear D gene. Germline V gene sequence: CDR1 LGHNT, CDR2 FRNRAP. The V gene lost 6 bases and the J gene lost 2 bases, with 11 bases spanning the gap. The CDR3 is 13 residues long. The CDR3 bases are TGTGCTAGTGGGACAAGTTCGACCTACGAGCAGTACTTC. Encoded protein: CASGTSSTYEQYF.

The CDR3 loop is CASSEATGNTEAFF. The CDR3 DNA reads TGTGCCAGCAGTGAAGCGACAGGGAACACTGAAGCTTTCTTT. The rearrangement joins TRBV25-1 to TRBJ1-1; a weak D match, TRBD1 (6 bases). Germline CDR1 reads MGHDK; CDR2 reads SYGVNS. The CDR3 covers 14 residues. V lost 2 bases to trimming and J lost 1 base, with 8 bases between them.

The V gene is TRBV7-7, the J gene TRBJ1-2; 8 bases agree with TRBD1. Germline V gives CDR1 SSHAT, CDR2 FNYEAQ (reference sequence). This CDR3 comprises 14 residues. The trim removed 6 bases at V and 4 bases at J, leaving 7 bases unmatched. CDR3 in amino acids: CASSFRDRPYGYTF. Here the CDR3 DNA reads TGTGCCAGCAGTTTTAGGGACAGGCCCTATGGCTACACCTTC.

This clone was recorded once. The J gene is TRBJ2-3, the V gene TRBV7-2, with D perhaps matching TRBD2 (6 bases). This CDR3 contains 13 residues. V was clipped by 1 base and J by 11 bases, with 13 bases between them. In germline, CDR1 is SGHTA, CDR2 FQGNSA. In DNA, the CDR3 is TGTGCCAGCAGCTTAGGGGGGGTAGGCGTGCAGTATTTT. The encoded protein is CASSLGGVGVQYF. Looking up the rest from reference TRBV7-2 and TRBJ2-3 gives the full variable domain: GAGVSQSPSNKVTEKGKDVELRCDPISGHTALYWYRQSLGQGLEFLIYFQGNSAPDKSGLPSDRFSAERTGGSVSTLTIQRTQQEDSAVYLCASSLGGVGVQYFGPGTRLTVL.

This clone showed up just once. V gene TRBV15 combines with J gene TRBJ1-2, with unresolved D. The CDR3 runs to 13 residues. CDR1 is LNHNV and CDR2 is YYDKDF in the germline V gene (reference sequence). The germline V and J ends were trimmed by 0 bases and 4 bases, with 6 bases remaining between them. The CDR3 sequence: CATSRDRSYGYTF. The CDR3 nucleotides read TGTGCCACCAGCAGAGATCGCAGCTATGGCTACACCTTC.

The chain links TRBV19 to TRBJ1-2; D might be TRBD1 (5 bases). CDR1 and CDR2 from the germline V gene are LNHDA and SQIVND (reference sequence). The CDR3 extends over 13 amino acids. The V gene lost 7 bases and the J gene lost 4 bases, with 13 bases spanning the gap. CDR3 DNA sequence: TGTGCCAGTACTCGTCCGGGACGCTATGGCTACACCTTC. This encodes CASTRPGRYGYTF.

The CDR3 spells CASSLLEGVRELFF. The CDR3 region has the DNA TGTGCCAGCAGCTTATTAGAGGGGGTCAGGGAGCTGTTTTTT. The genes are TRBV11-3 and TRBJ2-2, with a possible D match to TRBD1 (6 bases). The germline V gene encodes CDR1 SGHNT and CDR2 YENEEA. Trimming cost V 2 bases and J 9 bases, with 13 bases left between them. CDR3 length equals 14 residues.

This clone was seen a handful of times. The rearrangement links TRBV3-1 (or the pseudogene TRBV3-2) to TRBJ1-2; 10 nucleotides line up with TRBD1. From germline, CDR1 is LGHDT and CDR2 YNNKEL (reference sequence). This CDR3 contains 16 residues. V gave up 4 bases and J gave up 8 bases; unmatched junction bases: 13. DNA of the CDR3: TGTGCCAGCAGCCTAAGCGGGACAGGGGAGGGAGGCGGCTACACCTTC. Encoded protein: CASSLSGTGEGGGYTF.

The chain employs TRBV2 and TRBJ1-5; D remains ambiguous. CDR3 length: 14 residues. V lost 4 bases to trimming and J lost 5 bases, with 12 bases between them. Germline CDR1 reads SNHLY; CDR2 reads FYNNEI. Here the CDR3 reads CASSVGFGDQPQHF. Written as DNA, the CDR3 is TGTGCCAGCAGTGTCGGCTTTGGGGATCAGCCCCAGCATTTT. Supplemented by reference TRBV2 and TRBJ1-5, the full variable domain reads EPEVTQTPSHQVTQMGQEVILRCVPISNHLYFYWYRQILGQKVEFLVSFYNNEISEKSEIFDDQFSVERPDGSNFTLKIRSTKLEDSAMYFCASSVGFGDQPQHFGDGTRLSIL.

V gene TRBV11-2 combines with J gene TRBJ1-5; D is possibly TRBD1 (6 bases). CDR1 and CDR2 from the germline V gene are SGHAT and FQNNGV. Trimming stripped 3 bases from V and 6 bases from J, with 12 bases between. The CDR3 loop spans 14 amino acids. The chain's CDR3 is CASSFTGPGQPQHF. CDR3 in DNA: TGTGCCAGCAGCTTTACAGGGCCGGGTCAGCCCCAGCATTTT. Full variable domain (remainder filled in from reference TRBV11-2 and TRBJ1-5): EAGVAQSPRYKIIEKRQSVAFWCNPISGHATLYWYQQILGQGPKLLIQFQNNGVVDDSQLPKDRFSAERLKGVDSTLKIQPAKLEDSAVYLCASSFTGPGQPQHFGDGTRLSIL.

This clone was counted only a few times. The rearrangement links TRBV30 to TRBJ1-6, with D maybe TRBD1 (5 bases). Trimming took off 1 base at V and 7 bases at J, with 11 bases between the two ends. The CDR3 spans 14 residues. Germline CDR1 reads GTSNPN; CDR2 reads SVGIG (reference sequence). CDR3 DNA sequence: TGTGCCTGGAGTGGGGGCGCGGGGAATTCACCCCTCCACTTT. This codes for CAWSGGAGNSPLHF.

The rearrangement uses TRBV19 and TRBJ1-3; 9 bases are a match to TRBD1. Germline CDR1 reads LNHDA; CDR2 reads SQIVND (reference sequence). This CDR3 region has 16 residues. After removal of 7 bases from V and 0 bases from J, the junction contained 7 bases not matched to a gene. The CDR3 here is CASIATGGRSGNTIYF. In nucleotides, the CDR3 is TGTGCCAGTATTGCAACAGGGGGCCGCTCTGGAAACACCATATATTTT.

The CDR3 loop reads CASSEQISSAGELFF. DNA of the CDR3: TGTGCCAGCAGTGAGCAAATTAGTTCTGCCGGGGAGCTGTTTTTT. The rearrangement links TRBV2 to TRBJ2-2; no reliable D call. The V gene's germline CDR1 is SNHLY and CDR2 FYNNEI. The CDR3 length is 15 residues. V was shortened by 3 bases and J by 6 bases, with 14 bases between the two germline ends. Looking up the rest from reference TRBV2 and TRBJ2-2 gives the full variable domain: EPEVTQTPSHQVTQMGQEVILRCVPISNHLYFYWYRQILGQKVEFLVSFYNNEISEKSEIFDDQFSVERPDGSNFTLKIRSTKLEDSAMYFCASSEQISSAGELFFGEGSRLTVL.